Below, one T cell receptor beta chain is given with its context. What this receptor recognizes is not known. No base-level quality is on record; no much larger clone is a single base apart. Each collaborating institution followed its own protocols to collect whole blood in K2EDTA tubes. Collaborator samples were shipped for TCRbeta analysis as frozen whole blood, isolated PBMCs, or DNA extracted from either sample type. These data originate in a study of blood T cell repertoires in COVID-19 (TCRdb year 2020). In terms of the full investigation: Collaborator samples came from the United States, Italy and Spain and covered acute and convalescent phases of COVID-19. The prospective study material was composed of cDNA or gDNA derived from T cells, B-cell-depleted T cells, or PBMCs. Deeply sampled blood TCRbeta repertoires from subjects exposed to, actively infected with, or recovered from COVID-19 were included in the dataset. A freely available public database, intended as a resource for researchers studying the immune response to SARS-CoV-2, is where the repertoires were released. Samples were obtained from the ongoing ImmuneRACE study (first 160 participants) and from approximately 1,200 subjects provided by 6 global collaborators. The sample metadata nearly always contained a de-identified subject ID, COVID-19 status, age in years and sex. HLA class I and class II types, where available, came from metadata supplied by the sample provider rather than from assay-based typing.

The immunoSEQ Assay, a bias-controlled multiplex PCR, was used to amplify TCRbeta CDR3 regions from genomic DNA. Per the authors' processing: The number of nucleated cells in each sample was estimated from the amplification of reference gene primers within the assay. To quantify the absolute abundance of each unique TCRbeta CDR3 rearrangement, sequence reads were collapsed and filtered. For each sample, productive Simpson clonality was calculated by taking the square root of Simpson's diversity index across productive rearrangements. Entries here come from immuneACCESS through TCRdb and include only in-frame sequences with V and J called. Some clones fail to appear in such tables; in the studies checked, an unresolved V gene covers under half of the shortfall, and the cause of the remainder is unknown. V and J calls and clone size are copied from that table; D and trimming were computed from the DNA. The sample table records roughly 77,000 clones; approximately 90% of these occur just once. 6.7% of the sample lies in the top ten.

There are 19 amino acids in the CDR3, from cysteine to phenylalanine inclusive. Here the CDR3 DNA is all that survives: 57 bases in frame from base 1. From the germline V gene, CDR1 is SGHVS and CDR2 is FNYEAQ. For this chain, trimming is 2 bases at the V end and 2 bases at the J end, and the number of junction bases without a gene match is 15. Study-level results and caveats: Clinical and demographic metadata were provided uncurated, with the amount varying by source and participant.

This receptor was obtained from a woman at least 80 years old with active COVID-19. The sequenced material came from peripheral blood. Rearrangement joined TRBV7-6 to TRBJ1-3; 7 junctional bases match TRBD1. The nucleotide sequence reads TGTGCCAGCAGCTTATTTCCCACAGGGGCCCAAGGGCCTGGAAACACCATATATTTT. Translated, this gives CASSLFPTGAQGPGNTIYF. Full variable domain (CDR3 extended with the reference TRBV7-6 and TRBJ1-3 proteins): GAGVSQSPRYKVTKRGQDVALRCDPISGHVSLYWYRQALGQGPEFLTYFNYEAQQDKSGLPNDRFSAERPEGSISTLTIQRTEQRDSAMYRCASSLFPTGAQGPGNTIYFGEGSWLTVV.